This T cell receptor (beta chain) came from a study of blood T cell repertoires in COVID-19. Study summary: COVID-19 samples, acute and convalescent, were from the United States, Italy and Spain. Sources were T cells, B-cell-depleted T cells, or PBMCs; the material itself was cDNA or gDNA.

Original processing notes: Nucleated cell counts were estimated from reference gene primer amplification. Assay used: immunoSEQ multiplex PCR; TCRdb lists only in-frame clones, some missing. The V and J calls and clone size come from that table; D and trimming were worked out from the DNA. The table lists about 150,000 clones, 70% to 90% of them singletons. Trimming pared 3 bases from V and 3 bases from J, leaving 17 bases between. Germline V gives CDR1 KGHSH, CDR2 LQKENI. This CDR3 spans 16 amino acids. The sequenced sample was peripheral blood. The V call is TRBV18, the J call TRBJ1-1; no clear D gene. This receptor was identified in a man between 60 and 75 years old with COVID-19, enrolled during active disease. Here the CDR3 DNA reads TGTGCCAGCTCACCGACCGGGTATCTTAAGGACACTGAAGCTTTCTTT. This gives the protein CASSPTGYLKDTEAFF.